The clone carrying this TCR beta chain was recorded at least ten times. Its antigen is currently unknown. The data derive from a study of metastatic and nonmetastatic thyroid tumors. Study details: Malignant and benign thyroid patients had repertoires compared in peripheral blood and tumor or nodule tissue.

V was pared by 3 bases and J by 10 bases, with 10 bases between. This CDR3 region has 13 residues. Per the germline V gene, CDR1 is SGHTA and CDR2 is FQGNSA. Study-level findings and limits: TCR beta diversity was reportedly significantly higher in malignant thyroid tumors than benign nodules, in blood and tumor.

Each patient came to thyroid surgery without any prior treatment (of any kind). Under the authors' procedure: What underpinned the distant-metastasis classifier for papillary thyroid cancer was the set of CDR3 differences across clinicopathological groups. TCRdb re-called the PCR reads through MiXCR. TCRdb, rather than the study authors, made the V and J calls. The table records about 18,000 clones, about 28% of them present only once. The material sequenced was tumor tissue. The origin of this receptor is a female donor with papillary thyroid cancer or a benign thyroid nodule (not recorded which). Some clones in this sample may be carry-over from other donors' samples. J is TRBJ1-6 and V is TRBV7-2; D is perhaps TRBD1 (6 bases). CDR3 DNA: TGTGCCAGCAGCTTGACAGGAGAATCACCCCTCCACTTT. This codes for CASSLTGESPLHF.